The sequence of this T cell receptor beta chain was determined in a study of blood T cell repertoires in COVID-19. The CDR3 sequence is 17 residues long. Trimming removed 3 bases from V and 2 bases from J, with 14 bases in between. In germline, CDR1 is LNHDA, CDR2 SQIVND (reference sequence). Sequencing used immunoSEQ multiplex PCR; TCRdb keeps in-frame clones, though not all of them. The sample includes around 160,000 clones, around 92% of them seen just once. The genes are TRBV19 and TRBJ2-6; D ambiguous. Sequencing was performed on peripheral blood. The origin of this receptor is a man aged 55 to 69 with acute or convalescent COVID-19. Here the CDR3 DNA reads TGTGCCAGTAGTATCTCACCTACTTCTCCTGGGGCCAACGTCCTGACTTTC. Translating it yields CASSISPTSPGANVLTF.